This T cell receptor (beta chain) was retrieved from a study of vaccination effects on CD4 cells after COVID-19. Libraries were prepared by immunoSEQ multiplex PCR; TCRdb keeps only in-frame clonotypes and omits some of them. The table records 15,000 to 20,000 clones, approximately 82% of them present only once. Note on this clone: No antigen is known for it.

ViraFEST expansion of antigen-specific CD4+ T cells with viral peptide pools preceded sequencing. Isolation of CD4+ T cells took place after around 10 days of culture. PCR-confirmed SARS-CoV-2 infection occurred in the person between March and December 2020. Participants were given two doses of BNT162b2 or mRNA-1273 vaccine. The CDR3 contains 16 residues. Germline CDR1 and CDR2: SGHDT and YYEEEE. V shed 1 base, J shed 7 bases, and the junction held 7 bases outside the gene matches. Material: CD4+ T cells from PBMCs cultured with SARS-CoV-2 spike peptides, obtained after COVID-19 vaccination. The sequence was collected from a human donor who had a prior SARS-CoV-2 infection. V and J are TRBV5-6 and TRBJ1-5; 11 bases map to TRBD1. The CDR3 bases are TGTGCCAGCAGCTTGTTCCGGACAGGGGGCGAACAGCCCCAGCATTTT. This codes for CASSLFRTGGEQPQHF.